This T cell receptor (beta chain) was recovered during a study of T cell responses to AZD1222 COVID-19 vaccine. As for the study in general: Researchers grouped second doses given at about 4 or about 12 weeks into one pool. General study results and limits: Regions left unmutated in variants are reportedly the target of nearly half of spike-specific TCRs. Spike-specific TCR breadth and depth both grew after two AZD1222 doses.

V lost 2 bases to trimming and J lost 1 base, with 4 bases between them. CDR1 and CDR2 from the germline V gene are SGHRS and YFSETQ. The CDR3 runs 13 residues. Here immunoSEQ multiplex PCR was the method, and the copy in TCRdb shows in-frame clones only, minus some. The data hold tens of thousands of clones, with around 88% observed a single time. About this clone: What it recognizes is unknown.

The chain recombines TRBV5-1 with TRBJ1-5; D gene ambiguous. Source: peripheral blood, taken on day 0 of AZD1222 vaccination. This sequence was found in an adult in good health. CDR3 loop: CASSFDSNQPQHF. CDR3 DNA sequence: TGCGCCAGCAGCTTCGACAGCAATCAGCCCCAGCATTTT.